Each of the 24 T cell receptor beta chains below was sequenced from the same sample in a study of shared clonotypes between healthy human individuals (TCRdb year 2020). CD8 naive samples were obtained by positive selection for CCR7 among CD45RO-negative cells, yielding a CD45RA+CCR7+ population from which TemRA cells were excluded. The library was obtained by the immunoSEQ multiplex PCR assay. The table was pulled from immuneACCESS by TCRdb, which kept in-frame rearrangements only. Such tables lose some clones; where checked, under half of the loss comes from unresolved V genes, and the rest has no known cause. In all, the sample holds around 2,000,000 clones, and about 93% of those were seen once. The ten biggest clones cover over 1.5% of the sample. Input material: naive CD8+ T cells from PBMCs. The cell subset or site label corresponds to: CD45RA+CCR7+. The receptors were sampled from a man between 18 and 35 years old in good health. Some clones in this sample may be carry-over from other donors' samples.

The V and J genes are TRBV9 and TRBJ2-3; 8 bases map to TRBD1. V gave up 4 bases and J gave up 4 bases; unmatched junction bases: 14. The CDR3 runs to 17 residues. Germline CDR1 reads SGDLS; CDR2 reads YYNGEE. This CDR3 is CASSTQRQGIRADTQYF. CDR3 DNA sequence: TGTGCCAGCAGCACCCAGCGACAGGGGATCAGGGCAGATACGCAGTATTTT.

J is TRBJ1-5 and V is TRBV19, with TRBD1 matching over 7 bases. CDR3 length: 14 residues. From germline, CDR1 is LNHDA and CDR2 SQIVND (reference sequence). V lost 3 bases, J lost 5 bases, and 4 bases stayed unmatched. In nucleotides, the CDR3 is TGTGCCAGTAGTATCTATGACAGGGATCAGCCCCAGCATTTT. It codes for CASSIYDRDQPQHF.

This clone showed up just once. CDR3 region: CASSPSGEGYEQYF. CDR3 bases: TGTGCCAGCAGCCCTTCGGGGGAGGGGTACGAGCAGTACTTC. The V gene is TRBV7-8, the J gene TRBJ2-7, with 7 bases aligning to TRBD2. Germline CDR1 and CDR2: SGHVS and FQNEAQ. V dropped 5 bases and J dropped 4; count of bases not matched to a gene: 8. This CDR3 has 14 residues.

V is TRBV5-1 and J is TRBJ2-7; the match to TRBD1 covers 9 bases. The CDR3 extends over 15 amino acids. Germline CDR1 is SGHRS and CDR2 is YFSETQ. Unmatched junction bases numbered 7, after V lost 1 base and J lost 5 bases. The CDR3 nucleotides are TGCGCCAGCAGCTTGAAGGGACAGGGTCCGGACGAGCAGTACTTC. This codes for CASSLKGQGPDEQYF.

The rearrangement joins TRBV28 to TRBJ2-1; 10 bases match TRBD2. This CDR3 has 19 residues. After removal of 5 bases from V and 0 bases from J, the junction contained 13 bases not matched to a gene. The germline gives CDR1 MDHEN, CDR2 SYDVKM. For the CDR3, the DNA is TGTGCCAGCAGTGCCGACCCTTCTAGCGGGAGCACCTCCTACAATGAGCAGTTCTTC. This encodes CASSADPSSGSTSYNEQFF.

V is TRBV27 and J is TRBJ2-1, with D perhaps matching TRBD2 (6 bases). This CDR3 is built from 17 residues. Trimming stripped 5 bases from V and 2 bases from J, with 19 bases between. In germline, CDR1 is MNHEY, CDR2 SMNVEV (reference sequence). The CDR3 nucleotides are TGTGCCAGCAGTAGAGTCGTGAGGGGAGGCCCCTACAATGAGCAGTTCTTC. It encodes CASSRVVRGGPYNEQFF.

The chain is built from TRBV5-1 and TRBJ2-2; D not certain. This CDR3 comprises 14 residues. V was pared by 2 bases and J by 0 bases, with 5 bases between. Germline CDR1 and CDR2: SGHRS and YFSETQ. CDR3 region: CASSFGTNTGELFF. The CDR3, as DNA: TGCGCCAGCAGCTTTGGGACGAACACCGGGGAGCTGTTTTTT.

V is TRBV10-2 and J is TRBJ2-7; 9 bases line up with TRBD2. CDR3 length equals 15 residues. Germline assignment: CDR1 WSHSY and CDR2 SAAADI. With 2 bases clipped from V and 5 bases from J, the junction kept 7 bases outside the gene matches. The CDR3 sequence is CASSEPVAGVHEQYF. DNA of the CDR3: TGCGCCAGCAGTGAGCCTGTAGCGGGAGTCCACGAGCAGTACTTC.

This chain links TRBV5-1 with TRBJ2-1; 10 bases are shared with TRBD1. Germline CDR1 reads SGHRS; CDR2 reads YFSETQ. The CDR3 consists of 15 residues. Trimming cost V 4 bases and J 3 bases; bases outside gene matches: 4. The CDR3 loop is CASSVGQGYYNEQFF. CDR3 DNA: TGCGCCAGCAGCGTGGGACAGGGGTACTACAATGAGCAGTTCTTC.

Only one count was recorded for this clone. V and J are TRBV19 and TRBJ1-1; D uncertain. V was trimmed by 4 bases and J by 4 bases, leaving 7 bases between them. The CDR3 contains 12 residues. The germline V gene encodes CDR1 LNHDA and CDR2 SQIVND (reference sequence). The CDR3 spells CASSTSGTEAFF. The CDR3 region has the DNA TGTGCCAGTAGTACGTCTGGCACTGAAGCTTTCTTT.

J is TRBJ2-5 and V is TRBV6-1; D gene uncertain. The CDR3 has 16 residues. V was clipped by 1 base and J by 2 bases, with 14 bases between them. CDR1 MNHNS and CDR2 SASEGT come from the germline V gene. In DNA form, the CDR3 reads TGTGCCAGCAGTGAAGTCCCTCCCGGAAGTCAAGAGACCCAGTACTTC. Translation gives CASSEVPPGSQETQYF.

The chain links TRBV7-3 to TRBJ2-6; the D gene is possibly TRBD2 (5 bases). CDR1 and CDR2 from the germline V gene are SGHTA and FQGTGA. This CDR3 spans 16 amino acids. The V and J ends lost 2 bases and 1 base respectively, with 9 bases between them. CDR3 loop: CASSLSGSSGANVLTF. The CDR3 DNA is TGTGCCAGCAGCTTATCGGGGTCATCTGGGGCCAACGTCCTGACTTTC. The full variable domain, its missing parts supplied by reference TRBV7-3 and TRBJ2-6, is GAGVSQTPSNKVTEKGKYVELRCDPISGHTALYWYRQSLGQGPEFLIYFQGTGAADDSGLPNDRFFAVRPEGSVSTLKIQRTERGDSAVYLCASSLSGSSGANVLTFGAGSRLTVL.

This chain joins TRBV30 and TRBJ2-7; D unclear. V was pared by 0 bases and J by 3 bases, with 12 bases between. Germline CDR1 and CDR2: GTSNPN and SVGIG (reference sequence). This CDR3 has 14 residues. CDR3 amino acids: CAWSVPRHLYEQYF. The CDR3 nucleotides are TGTGCCTGGAGTGTTCCGAGACACCTCTACGAGCAGTACTTC.

The chain joins TRBV27 to TRBJ2-7; 10 positions agree with TRBD1. There are 14 residues in the CDR3. The ends lost 6 bases at V and 3 bases at J; junction bases unmatched: 5. Germline V CDR1 and CDR2: MNHEY, SMNVEV (reference sequence). Here the CDR3 DNA reads TGTGCCAGCAGGGGTGGACAGGGGGTCTACGAGCAGTACTTC. It specifies CASRGGQGVYEQYF.

The rearrangement joins TRBV19 to TRBJ2-1; 12 bases align to TRBD2. Germline V gene lookup returns CDR1 LNHDA and CDR2 SQIVND (reference sequence). The CDR3 is 16 residues long. Trimming removed 5 bases from V and 2 bases from J; junction bases left unmatched: 4. CDR3 sequence reads: CASSLTSGRPYNEQFF. As DNA, the CDR3 is TGTGCCAGTAGTCTAACTAGCGGGAGGCCCTACAATGAGCAGTTCTTC.

The chain is built from TRBV11-2 and TRBJ2-3, with 13 bases fitting TRBD2. V gave up 3 bases and J gave up 5 bases; unmatched junction bases: 2. From germline, CDR1 is SGHAT and CDR2 FQNNGV. The length of the CDR3 is 15 residues. DNA for the CDR3: TGTGCCAGCAGCTTGGGACTAGCGGGAAGAGATACGCAGTATTTT. Its translation: CASSLGLAGRDTQYF. Looking up the rest from reference TRBV11-2 and TRBJ2-3 gives the full variable domain: EAGVAQSPRYKIIEKRQSVAFWCNPISGHATLYWYQQILGQGPKLLIQFQNNGVVDDSQLPKDRFSAERLKGVDSTLKIQPAKLEDSAVYLCASSLGLAGRDTQYFGPGTRLTVL.

The V gene is TRBV28, the J gene TRBJ1-2; a weak D match, TRBD1 (5 bases). This CDR3 comprises 18 residues. With 2 bases removed from V and 6 bases from J, the gap between germline ends came to 25 bases. Per germline, CDR1 MDHEN and CDR2 SYDVKM. The CDR3 loop is CASSLPGPRLGGGNGYTF. The DNA of the CDR3 is TGTGCCAGCAGTTTACCGGGGCCCCGCCTGGGGGGAGGGAATGGCTACACCTTC.

CDR3 bases: TGTGCCAGCAGCCTCTCTAGACAGGGAAACTATGGCTACACCTTC. Its protein is CASSLSRQGNYGYTF. V usage is TRBV16 and J usage is TRBJ1-2, with 7 bases that match TRBD1. The germline V gene has CDR1 KGHSY and CDR2 FQNENV. This CDR3 region has 15 residues. With V trimmed by 4 bases and J by 2 bases, 7 bases remained unmatched.

The V call is TRBV7-6, the J call TRBJ2-1, with 9 bases fitting TRBD1. CDR3 length: 13 residues. J gave up 8 bases and V 10 bases, and 9 bases lay outside the gene matches. Looked up from germline, CDR1 is SGHVS and CDR2 is FNYEAQ. The CDR3 coding sequence is TGTGCCACCAGGGACAGGGATGTCGATGAGCAGTTCTTC. Protein: CATRDRDVDEQFF.

Remarks on this clone: This sample also contains other DNA sequences that code for the same CDR3. The rearrangement links TRBV9 to TRBJ2-7; 7 bases are shared with TRBD2. Losses at the gene ends were 0 bases for V and 3 bases for J; bases not matched to a gene: 3. Germline CDR1 reads SGDLS; CDR2 reads YYNGEE. This CDR3 contains 14 residues. DNA of the CDR3: TGTGCCAGCAGCGTAGAACGGACTAGCTACGAGCAGTACTTC. Its protein is CASSVERTSYEQYF.

The rearrangement joins TRBV7-8 to TRBJ2-3; tentatively, D is TRBD1 (5 bases). The CDR3 is made up of 17 amino acids. V was trimmed by 4 bases and J by 6 bases, leaving 23 bases between them. Germline V lookup: CDR1 SGHVS, CDR2 FQNEAQ. The CDR3 DNA reads TGTGCCAGCAGCTACGGCCCCGGTGTAGGGGCTTTGGATACGCAGTATTTT. Translated, it gives CASSYGPGVGALDTQYF. Based on the CDR3 plus reference TRBV7-8 and TRBJ2-3, the full variable domain is GAGVSQSPRYKVAKRGQDVALRCDPISGHVSLFWYQQALGQGPEFLTYFQNEAQLDKSGLPSDRFFAERPEGSVSTLKIQRTQQEDSAVYLCASSYGPGVGALDTQYFGPGTRLTVL.

The chain combines TRBV15 with TRBJ2-3; D gene uncertain. V lost 0 bases and J lost 6, with 7 bases in between. The CDR3 totals 13 residues. Germline CDR1 reads LNHNV; CDR2 reads YYDKDF (reference sequence). The CDR3 loop is CATSRERWDTQYF. The CDR3 region has the DNA TGTGCCACCAGCAGAGAGCGCTGGGATACGCAGTATTTT.

A note on this clone: Other DNA sequences in the same sample also yield this CDR3. The rearrangement uses TRBV7-9 and TRBJ2-2, with TRBD1 as a possible D gene (6 bases). The CDR3 is 13 amino acids. V shed 4 bases and J shed 3 bases, with 6 bases lying between them. The germline CDR1 and CDR2 sequences are SEHNR and FQNEAQ (reference sequence). The CDR3 DNA reads as TGTGCCAGCAGCTACAGGGACACCGGGGAGCTGTTTTTT. Its protein is CASSYRDTGELFF.

This chain connects TRBV5-6 to TRBJ1-5; D not certain. The germline V gene has CDR1 SGHDT and CDR2 YYEEEE. V was shortened by 7 bases and J by 7 bases, with 12 bases between the two germline ends. The CDR3 covers 12 residues. This CDR3 is CASPGLGQPQHF. CDR3 bases: TGTGCCAGCCCTGGACTCGGGCAGCCCCAGCATTTT.